These 31 T cell receptor beta chains were all obtained from the same sample, sequenced in a study of shared clonotypes between healthy human individuals (TCRdb year 2020). Libraries were prepared through the immunoSEQ multiplex PCR assay. TCRdb holds this immuneACCESS table with in-frame rearrangements only. Some clones are missing; in checked studies, unresolved V genes explain under half, and the rest has no known cause. Counted in this sample were approximately 2,000,000 clones; 92% of them appeared once. In total, the top ten clones hold 0.3% to 0.45% of the sample. Sequencing was performed on naive CD4+ T cells from PBMCs. The sample's cell subset or site label, in plain terms: CD45RA+ positively selected. The origin of the receptors is a man aged 18 to 30 in good health. Some clones in this sample may be carry-over from other donors' samples.

Remarks on this clone: This sample includes further DNA sequences coding for the same CDR3. The V and J genes are TRBV5-1 and TRBJ2-1; 14 bases line up with TRBD2. The trim removed 4 bases at V and 9 bases at J, leaving 3 bases unmatched. The CDR3 covers 14 residues. Germline lookup yields CDR1 SGHRS and CDR2 YFSETQ. The CDR3 is CASSRGLAGAEQFF. For the CDR3, the DNA is TGCGCCAGCAGCCGGGGACTAGCGGGAGCTGAGCAGTTCTTC.

On this clone itself: Other nucleotide sequences in the sample specify the same CDR3. The V call is TRBV6-5, the J call TRBJ2-7, with unresolved D. CDR1 is MNHEY, CDR2 SVGAGI, per germline. The CDR3 is 11 amino acids. V was cut by 2 bases and J by 7 bases, with 6 bases left in between. In DNA, the CDR3 is TGTGCCAGCAGTTACCGGTGGGAGCAGTACTTC. It yields the protein CASSYRWEQYF.

V and J are TRBV7-2 and TRBJ1-6; no clear D gene. This CDR3 contains 14 residues. Looked up from germline, CDR1 is SGHTA and CDR2 is FQGNSA. Trimming took 3 bases from V and 4 from J, leaving 7 bases between them. CDR3 region: CASSLIDYNSPLHF. The CDR3 DNA is TGTGCCAGCAGCTTGATCGATTATAATTCACCCCTCCACTTT. The entire variable domain, with the rest obtained from reference TRBV7-2 and TRBJ1-6, is as follows: GAGVSQSPSNKVTEKGKDVELRCDPISGHTALYWYRQSLGQGLEFLIYFQGNSAPDKSGLPSDRFSAERTGGSVSTLTIQRTQQEDSAVYLCASSLIDYNSPLHFGNGTRLTVT.

This chain uses TRBV9 with TRBJ2-1; perhaps TRBD2 as D (5 bases). The germline V gene encodes CDR1 SGDLS and CDR2 YYNGEE. This CDR3 has 16 amino acids. The ends were cut back, 4 bases at V and 3 bases at J, with 17 bases in the middle. CDR3 loop: CASSPRPTAGYNEQFF. CDR3 coding DNA: TGTGCCAGCAGCCCACGACCGACGGCGGGCTACAATGAGCAGTTCTTC.

This chain uses TRBV6-6 with TRBJ2-5; D possibly matches TRBD1 or TRBD2 (6 bases each). The CDR3 extends over 15 amino acids. Per germline, CDR1 MNHNY and CDR2 SVGAGI (reference sequence). With 5 bases removed from V and 5 bases from J, the gap between germline ends came to 18 bases. In DNA form, the CDR3 reads TGTGCCAGCAGTGCGACCCTCGGGGGCCGGGAGACCCAGTACTTC. As protein: CASSATLGGRETQYF.

This clone was seen a handful of times. Other DNA sequences in this specimen translate into the identical CDR3. V gene TRBV5-1 combines with J gene TRBJ1-1; the match to TRBD1 covers 10 bases. Trimming took 4 bases from V and 5 from J; bases not matched to a gene: 5. The CDR3 covers 14 residues. From germline, CDR1 is SGHRS and CDR2 YFSETQ. Here the CDR3 reads CASSPRTGGTEAFF. The CDR3 nucleotides are TGCGCCAGCAGCCCAAGGACAGGGGGTACTGAAGCTTTCTTT.

The chain combines TRBV7-9 with TRBJ2-1; TRBD2 agrees at 10 bases. Germline V gives CDR1 SEHNR, CDR2 FQNEAQ (reference sequence). The CDR3 runs 14 residues. Trimming cost V 1 base and J 9 bases; bases outside gene matches: 3. The CDR3 protein is CASSLVLAGVEQFF. The CDR3 nucleotides read TGTGCCAGCAGCTTAGTTCTAGCGGGAGTTGAGCAGTTCTTC.

This chain uses TRBV2 with TRBJ2-3; perhaps TRBD1 as D (5 bases). Per germline, CDR1 SNHLY and CDR2 FYNNEI. The CDR3 length is 16 residues. Trimming took off 6 bases at V and 0 bases at J, with 16 bases between the two ends. CDR3 sequence (DNA): TGTGCCAGCAGACTTCAGGGCTCTCTTAGCACAGATACGCAGTATTTT. Its translation is CASRLQGSLSTDTQYF.

This chain connects TRBV9 to TRBJ2-3; TRBD1 agrees at 8 bases. The V gene end was trimmed by 0 bases and the J gene end by 2 bases; junction bases not matched to a gene: 5. Germline V lookup: CDR1 SGDLS, CDR2 YYNGEE. This CDR3 is built from 16 residues. The CDR3 loop reads CASSVVGTGNTDTQYF. The CDR3 DNA reads TGTGCCAGCAGCGTAGTGGGGACAGGTAACACAGATACGCAGTATTTT.

This clone is a singleton in its sample. This sequence joins TRBV27 and TRBJ1-1; D perhaps matches TRBD1 (6 bases). Germline V gene lookup returns CDR1 MNHEY and CDR2 SMNVEV (reference sequence). This CDR3 has 14 residues. V was pared by 5 bases and J by 2 bases, with 12 bases between. The CDR3 nucleotides read TGTGCCAGCAGTAACCGACAGGCTAACACTGAAGCTTTCTTT. It translates to CASSNRQANTEAFF.

V and J are TRBV15 and TRBJ1-2, with D perhaps TRBD1 (5 bases). Per the germline V gene, CDR1 is LNHNV and CDR2 is YYDKDF (reference sequence). Trimming shortened V by 0 bases and J by 11 bases, and 16 bases separated the two germline ends. The CDR3 extends over 14 amino acids. CDR3 sequence reads: CATSRERLFRGYTF. The CDR3 coding sequence is TGTGCCACCAGCAGAGAGAGATTATTTAGGGGTTACACCTTC.

V gene TRBV10-3 combines with J gene TRBJ2-7, with 9 nucleotides matching TRBD2. This CDR3 spans 16 amino acids. V trimming: 4 bases; J trimming: 0 bases; junction bases outside the gene matches: 7. Germline V gene lookup returns CDR1 ENHRY and CDR2 SYGVKD. In DNA form, the CDR3 reads TGTGCCATCAGTGGTAATAGCGGGAGTCTCTCCTACGAGCAGTACTTC. Translating gives CAISGNSGSLSYEQYF.

The CDR3: CASSRNSKAYF. CDR3 bases: TGTGCCAGCAGCCGAAACAGTAAAGCTTACTTC. V and J are TRBV7-9 and TRBJ2-5; D remains unclear. This CDR3 comprises 11 residues. V was cut by 5 bases and J by 14 bases, with 15 bases left in between. CDR1 and CDR2 (germline): SEHNR, FQNEAQ (reference sequence).

The rearrangement uses TRBV19 and TRBJ2-3, with D unresolved. Trimming took off 4 bases at V and 5 bases at J, with 10 bases between the two ends. CDR3 length equals 13 residues. The V gene's germline CDR1 is LNHDA and CDR2 SQIVND (reference sequence). The CDR3 reads CASSTGTEDTQYF. The DNA for the CDR3 is TGTGCCAGTAGTACCGGAACGGAAGATACGCAGTATTTT.

Remarks on this clone: Additional DNA sequences in this sample encode the identical CDR3. The chain is built from TRBV7-8 and TRBJ1-2; the match to TRBD1 covers 10 bases. CDR3 size: 14 residues. Germline trimming cut 5 bases from V and 2 bases from J; bases unmatched to any gene: 2. Germline loops: CDR1 SGHVS, CDR2 FQNEAQ. Written as DNA, the CDR3 is TGTGCCAGCAGCCCGGGACAGGGGAACTATGGCTACACCTTC. Translation: CASSPGQGNYGYTF.

This chain connects TRBV2 to TRBJ1-5; D possibly corresponds to TRBD1 (5 bases). Germline CDR1 is SNHLY and CDR2 is FYNNEI. This CDR3 contains 13 residues. The V end was cut by 6 bases, the J end by 7 bases, with 13 bases between. CDR3 sequence: CASSLEGIQPQHF. The CDR3 nucleotides read TGTGCCAGCAGCTTGGAGGGGATCCAGCCCCAGCATTTT.

V is TRBV7-9 and J is TRBJ2-5; TRBD2 matches 7 bases. The germline V gene has CDR1 SEHNR and CDR2 FQNEAQ (reference sequence). The CDR3 is made up of 15 amino acids. The J segment lost 3 bases and the V segment lost 5 bases, leaving 9 bases of the junction unmatched. The CDR3 sequence is CASSLRLAEEETQYF. For the CDR3, the DNA is TGTGCCAGCAGCCTGCGACTAGCAGAAGAAGAGACCCAGTACTTC.

This chain uses TRBV29-1 with TRBJ1-1; 8 positions agree with TRBD1. Germline CDR1 reads SQVTM; CDR2 reads ANQGSEA. J was trimmed by 4 bases and V by 7 bases; bases with no gene match: 5. This CDR3 is 12 amino acids long. The CDR3 region has the DNA TGCAGCGCCCGACAGGGGAGCACTGAAGCTTTCTTT. Translating it yields CSARQGSTEAFF.

About this clone: Other DNA sequences in the same sample also yield this CDR3. This sequence joins TRBV27 and TRBJ2-1; D unclear. This CDR3 is built from 15 residues. Trimming took off 3 bases at V and 0 bases at J, with 9 bases between the two ends. CDR1 and CDR2 from the germline V gene are MNHEY and SMNVEV (reference sequence). CDR3 sequence (DNA): TGTGCCAGCAGTTTGGTTAGAAGCTCCTACAATGAGCAGTTCTTC. Protein: CASSLVRSSYNEQFF.

As concerns this clone: Different DNA sequences within this sample yield the same CDR3. The chain employs TRBV5-6 and TRBJ2-3; no clear D. CDR3 length: 15 residues. The V and J ends lost 0 bases and 0 bases respectively, with 8 bases between them. Germline V gives CDR1 SGHDT, CDR2 YYEEEE. CDR3 amino acids: CASSLGSGSTDTQYF. The CDR3 DNA reads TGTGCCAGCAGCTTGGGGTCAGGAAGCACAGATACGCAGTATTTT. The variable domain in full, completed from reference TRBV5-6 and TRBJ2-3, reads DAGVTQSPTHLIKTRGQQVTLRCSPKSGHDTVSWYQQALGQGPQFIFQYYEEEERQRGNFPDRFSGHQFPNYSSELNVNALLLGDSALYLCASSLGSGSTDTQYFGPGTRLTVL.

The rearrangement uses TRBV19 and TRBJ2-3; weak D call: TRBD2 (6 bases). Trimming stripped 5 bases from V and 6 bases from J, with 18 bases between. This CDR3 comprises 15 residues. Per the germline V gene, CDR1 is LNHDA and CDR2 is SQIVND (reference sequence). In DNA form, the CDR3 reads TGTGCCAGTAGTGACGGGACTTTAGTCCCGGATACGCAGTATTTT. Encoded protein: CASSDGTLVPDTQYF.

The V and J genes are TRBV6-6 and TRBJ2-3; TRBD2 might be the D (7 bases). In germline, CDR1 is MNHNY, CDR2 SVGAGI (reference sequence). This CDR3 has 16 amino acids. Trimming took 2 bases from V and 0 from J, leaving 12 bases between them. The DNA for the CDR3 is TGTGCCAGCAGTTACGAGGGGGGGGCTAGCACAGATACGCAGTATTTT. It translates to CASSYEGGASTDTQYF.

CDR3 region: CASSQDQRTTPRQGGYNEQFF. In nucleotides, the CDR3 is TGTGCCAGCAGCCAAGATCAGAGAACCACCCCTCGGCAGGGGGGGTACAATGAGCAGTTCTTC. The chain employs TRBV14 and TRBJ2-1; either TRBD1 or TRBD2 may supply D (7 bases each). The ends were cut back, 0 bases at V and 4 bases at J, with 28 bases in the middle. Germline V gene data show CDR1 as SGHDN and CDR2 as FVKESK. This CDR3 has 21 amino acids.

Points on this clone: A junction end diverges from the germline sequence, so it may reflect a read error. The rearrangement uses TRBV4-1 and TRBJ1-4; D not resolved. The CDR3 loop spans 15 amino acids. Germline CDR1 MGHRA, CDR2 YSYEKL. The CDR3 DNA follows: TGCGCCAGCAGCCAAGATTACCAGATTAATGAGAAACTGTTTTTT. This encodes CASSQDYQINEKLFF.

With regard to this clone: This same CDR3 is encoded by further DNA sequences in the sample. V usage is TRBV7-9 and J usage is TRBJ2-2; 8 bases are a match to TRBD2. Germline-derived CDR1 and CDR2 are SEHNR and FQNEAQ (reference sequence). Trimming removed 1 base from V and 1 base from J; junction bases left unmatched: 11. The CDR3 spans 19 residues. CDR3 coding DNA: TGTGCCAGCAGCTTAGATCTAGCGGGCGTCTCCTGGAACACCGGGGAGCTGTTTTTT. Translating gives CASSLDLAGVSWNTGELFF.

The rearrangement joins TRBV7-3 to TRBJ2-5, with D perhaps TRBD2 (7 bases). Germline CDR1 reads SGHTA; CDR2 reads FQGTGA. V gave up 2 bases and J gave up 2 bases, with 15 bases separating them. The CDR3 has 16 amino acids. This CDR3 is CASSLVGGAGQETQYF. CDR3 bases: TGTGCCAGCAGCTTAGTAGGGGGAGCGGGACAAGAGACCCAGTACTTC.

The chain has TRBV9 and TRBJ2-1, with TRBD2 identical over 7 bases. CDR3 length equals 14 residues. Germline loops: CDR1 SGDLS, CDR2 YYNGEE. V shed 4 bases, J shed 3 bases, and the junction held 4 bases outside the gene matches. CDR3 region: CASSTSASYNEQFF. The CDR3 bases are TGTGCCAGCAGCACTAGCGCGAGCTACAATGAGCAGTTCTTC.

This sequence joins TRBV7-8 and TRBJ2-2; the match to TRBD2 covers 9 bases. CDR1 and CDR2 (germline): SGHVS, FQNEAQ. Trimming at V came to 5 bases and at J to 2 bases, leaving 9 bases not matched to a gene. CDR3 length: 17 residues. CDR3 coding DNA: TGTGCCAGCAGCGTAAAGACGGGACTAGCAAACACCGGGGAGCTGTTTTTT. Its translation is CASSVKTGLANTGELFF.

The V and J genes are TRBV7-3 and TRBJ2-7; a weak D match, TRBD1 (5 bases). Germline V gene data show CDR1 as SGHTA and CDR2 as FQGTGA. The V and J ends lost 2 bases and 2 bases respectively, with 19 bases between them. The length of the CDR3 is 17 residues. Written as DNA, the CDR3 is TGTGCCAGCAGCTTAGTCGTCCACCGGACAAAGCCCTACGAGCAGTACTTC. Its translation: CASSLVVHRTKPYEQYF.

This chain links TRBV11-2 with TRBJ1-2, with 8 positions matching TRBD1. The CDR3 is made up of 14 amino acids. The junction had 4 bases not matched to a gene; V was cut back by 0 bases and J by 7 bases. Germline-derived CDR1 and CDR2 are SGHAT and FQNNGV. In nucleotides, the CDR3 is TGTGCCAGCAGCTTAGACGGGACAGGTGGTGGCTACACCTTC. As protein: CASSLDGTGGGYTF.

This chain connects TRBV29-1 to TRBJ1-3; D may be TRBD1 (5 bases). V was trimmed by 6 bases and J by 2 bases, leaving 14 bases between them. CDR3 length: 14 amino acids. Germline CDR1 SQVTM, CDR2 ANQGSEA. The CDR3 DNA follows: TGCAGCGTACTAGCTGGGACGCCTGGAAACACCATATATTTT. Translated: CSVLAGTPGNTIYF.